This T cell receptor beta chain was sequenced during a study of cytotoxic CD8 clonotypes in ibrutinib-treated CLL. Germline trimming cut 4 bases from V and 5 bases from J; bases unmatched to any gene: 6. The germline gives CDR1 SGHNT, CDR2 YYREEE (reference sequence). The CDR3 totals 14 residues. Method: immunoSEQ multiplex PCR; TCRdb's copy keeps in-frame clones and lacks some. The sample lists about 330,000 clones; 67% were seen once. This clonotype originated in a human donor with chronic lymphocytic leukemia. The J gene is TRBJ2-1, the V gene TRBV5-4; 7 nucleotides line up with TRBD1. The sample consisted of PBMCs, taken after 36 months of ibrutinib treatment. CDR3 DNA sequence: TGTGCCAGCAGCCCACAAACAGGGGACAATGAGCAGTTCTTC. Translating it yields CASSPQTGDNEQFF.